The entry below describes one TCR beta chain. Its target is not known. Profiling relied on immunoSEQ multiplex PCR, and the TCRdb table lists in-frame clones only, not all of them. The table lists more than 1 million clones, approximately 80% of them singletons. These data come from a study of shared clonotypes between healthy human individuals. Study-level results: Non-shared clonotypes displayed generation probabilities falling below those of clonotypes present in all four donors. Rarefaction gave evidence that sorted-subset sequencing remained incomplete despite large depth.

Germline V gene data show CDR1 as SGDLS and CDR2 as YYNGEE. This CDR3 has 14 amino acids. V lost 3 bases to trimming and J lost 8 bases; unmatched junction nucleotides: 8. This receptor was taken from a man between 18 and 35 years old in good health. Some clones in this sample may be carry-over from other donors' samples. The gene calls are TRBV9 and TRBJ2-1, with 7 bases fitting TRBD1. Sequenced: memory CD4+ T cells from PBMCs. The subset is: CD45RA-negative fraction. The CDR3 sequence: CASSEKQGIDEQFF. CDR3 bases: TGTGCCAGCAGCGAGAAACAGGGGATTGATGAGCAGTTCTTC.